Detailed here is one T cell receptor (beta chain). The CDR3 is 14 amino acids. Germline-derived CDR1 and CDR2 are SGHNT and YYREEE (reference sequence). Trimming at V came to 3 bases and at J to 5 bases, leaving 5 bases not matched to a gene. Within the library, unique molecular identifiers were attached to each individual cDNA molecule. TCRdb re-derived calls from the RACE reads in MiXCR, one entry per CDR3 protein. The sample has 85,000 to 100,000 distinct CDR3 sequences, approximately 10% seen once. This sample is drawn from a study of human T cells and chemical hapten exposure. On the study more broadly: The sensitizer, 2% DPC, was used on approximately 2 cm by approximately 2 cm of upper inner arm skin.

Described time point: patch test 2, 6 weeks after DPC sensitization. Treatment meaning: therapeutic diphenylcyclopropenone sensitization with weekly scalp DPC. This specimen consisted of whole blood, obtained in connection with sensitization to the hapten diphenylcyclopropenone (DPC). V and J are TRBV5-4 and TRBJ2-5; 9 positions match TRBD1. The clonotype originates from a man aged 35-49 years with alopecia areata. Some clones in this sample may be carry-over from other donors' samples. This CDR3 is CASSWGQGGETQYF. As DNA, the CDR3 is TGTGCCAGCAGCTGGGGACAGGGCGGCGAGACCCAGTACTTC.